The 7 T cell receptor beta chains reported below all come from one sample, sequenced in a study of CD8+CD57+ T cells in acquired aplastic anemia listed by TCRdb under 2018. The patients picked for sequencing were ones in whom flow cytometry had shown an expansion of CD8+CD57+ cells. The data were produced on an Illumina HiSeq 2000. Profiling of TCR beta VDJ combinations and CDR3 sequences used genomic DNA as the template. TCRdb redid the processing of the public reads, applying fastp at Q25 and MiXCR, and retained in-frame beta chains. Rows with one shared CDR3 protein collapse into an entry with the most common genes and DNA. The sample data list 100,000 to 150,000 distinct CDR3 sequences, and 40% of these were observed just once. About 2.6% of the sample belongs to the ten largest clones. Material: sorted CD4+, CD8+, or CD8+CD57+ T cells (not recorded which) from PBMCs. The receptors here all came from a human donor with aplastic anemia.

This clonotype was counted between two and nine times. The chain is built from TRBV11-2 and TRBJ2-3; D is unresolved. The ends were cut back, 5 bases at V and 4 bases at J, with 10 bases in the middle. Germline V CDR1 and CDR2: SGHAT, FQNNGV. The CDR3 spans 13 residues. The CDR3 loop reads CASSQDKPDTQYF. Here the CDR3 DNA reads TGTGCCAGCAGCCAAGATAAACCAGATACGCAGTATTTT.

This clonotype came up once. One end of the junction fails to match germline, which may point to a read error. This chain connects TRBV10-2 to TRBJ2-2; 10 bases are shared with TRBD2. CDR1 is WSHSY and CDR2 is SAAADI in the germline V gene. The CDR3 is 14 amino acids. The CDR3 DNA follows: TGCGCCAGCAGTAGCGGGGGGGACGCCGGGGAGCTGGTTTTT. Encoded protein: CASSSGGDAGELVF.

This clonotype was detected many times. The chain has TRBV7-2 and TRBJ2-2; weak D call: TRBD2 (6 bases). Trimming took 6 bases from V and 1 from J, leaving 9 bases between them. Germline V gene data show CDR1 as SGHTA and CDR2 as FQGNSA. There are 14 residues in the CDR3. The DNA of the CDR3 is TGTGCCAGCAGGTCGCGGGGGAACACCGGGGAGCTGTTTTTT. Translation: CASRSRGNTGELFF.

The chain employs TRBV19 and TRBJ2-7; the match to TRBD1 covers 10 bases. Trimming cost V 5 bases and J 2 bases; bases outside gene matches: 6. The germline CDR1 and CDR2 sequences are LNHDA and SQIVND (reference sequence). This CDR3 comprises 15 residues. CDR3 bases: TGTGCCAGTAGTTCCCGGGACAGGGGAACCTACGAGCAGTACTTC. This sequence encodes CASSSRDRGTYEQYF.

Ten or more counts support this clonotype. This chain connects TRBV11-1 to TRBJ1-3; 11 bases map to TRBD1. This CDR3 is 17 amino acids long. V lost 4 bases to trimming and J lost 4 bases; unmatched junction nucleotides: 9. Germline V lookup: CDR1 SGHAT, CDR2 FQDESV (reference sequence). CDR3 protein: CASSSARDRGFGNTIYF. CDR3 nucleotides: TGTGCCAGCAGCTCCGCTCGGGACAGGGGGTTCGGAAACACCATATATTTT.

The V call is TRBV29-1, the J call TRBJ2-1; TRBD2 is a possible D gene (5 bases). V lost 8 bases to trimming and J lost 8 bases, with 16 bases between them. The CDR3 has 12 residues. The germline CDR1 and CDR2 sequences are SQVTM and ANQGSEA. The CDR3 DNA reads TGCAGCACCTGGAGCGGAGGCGATGAGCAGTTCTTC. Translating gives CSTWSGGDEQFF.

The rearrangement uses TRBV10-2 and TRBJ1-1, with D maybe TRBD1 (5 bases). The germline V and J ends were trimmed by 9 bases and 0 bases, with 11 bases remaining between them. CDR1 and CDR2 from the germline V gene are WSHSY and SAAADI. The CDR3 is made up of 13 amino acids. In nucleotides, the CDR3 is TGCGCCAGTTCCGGGACGGTGAACACTGAAGCTTTCTTT. It encodes CASSGTVNTEAFF.